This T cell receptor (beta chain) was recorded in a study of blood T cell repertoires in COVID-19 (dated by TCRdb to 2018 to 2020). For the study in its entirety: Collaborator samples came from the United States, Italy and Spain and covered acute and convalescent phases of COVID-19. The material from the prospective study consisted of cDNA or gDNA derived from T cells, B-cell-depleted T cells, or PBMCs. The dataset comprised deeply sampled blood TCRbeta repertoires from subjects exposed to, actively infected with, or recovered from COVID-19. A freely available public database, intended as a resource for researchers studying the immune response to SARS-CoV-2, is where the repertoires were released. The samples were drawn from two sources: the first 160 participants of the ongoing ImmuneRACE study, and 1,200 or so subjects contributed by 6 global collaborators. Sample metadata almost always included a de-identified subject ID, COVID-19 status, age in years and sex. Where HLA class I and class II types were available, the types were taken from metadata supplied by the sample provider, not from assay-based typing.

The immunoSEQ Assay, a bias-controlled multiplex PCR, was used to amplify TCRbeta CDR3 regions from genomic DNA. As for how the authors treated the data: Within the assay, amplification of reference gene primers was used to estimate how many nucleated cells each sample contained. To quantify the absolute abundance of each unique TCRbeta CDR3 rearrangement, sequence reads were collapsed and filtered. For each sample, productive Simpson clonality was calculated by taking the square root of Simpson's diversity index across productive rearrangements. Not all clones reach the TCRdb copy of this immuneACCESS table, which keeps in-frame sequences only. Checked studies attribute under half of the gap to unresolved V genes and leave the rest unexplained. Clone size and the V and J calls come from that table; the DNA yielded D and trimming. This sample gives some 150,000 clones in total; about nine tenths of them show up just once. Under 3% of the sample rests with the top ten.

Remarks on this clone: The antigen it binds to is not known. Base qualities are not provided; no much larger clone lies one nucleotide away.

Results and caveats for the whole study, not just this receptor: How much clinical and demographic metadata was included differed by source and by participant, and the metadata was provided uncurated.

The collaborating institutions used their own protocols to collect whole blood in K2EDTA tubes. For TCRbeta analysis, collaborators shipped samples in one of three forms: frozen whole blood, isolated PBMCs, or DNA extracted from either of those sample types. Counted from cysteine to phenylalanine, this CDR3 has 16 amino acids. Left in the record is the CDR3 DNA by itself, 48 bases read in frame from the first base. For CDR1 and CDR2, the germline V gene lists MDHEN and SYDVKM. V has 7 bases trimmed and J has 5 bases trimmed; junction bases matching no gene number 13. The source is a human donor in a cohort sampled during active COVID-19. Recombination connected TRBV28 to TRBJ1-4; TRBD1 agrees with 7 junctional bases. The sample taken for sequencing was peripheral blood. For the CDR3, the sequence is CASIKNDRVQNEKLFF. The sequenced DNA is TGTGCCAGCATAAAAAACGACAGGGTACAAAATGAAAAACTGTTTTTT.